This T cell receptor beta chain was identified in a study of early T cells in non-severe SARS-CoV-2 infection. Study in general: Sequencing used unsorted whole-blood bulk RNA, so chains lack pairing.

V gave up 6 bases and J gave up 2 bases, with 16 bases separating them. This CDR3 has 15 residues. This clonotype was counted ten times or more. Each CDR3 protein gets one entry after TCRdb re-called the 5' RACE reads with MiXCR. The sample includes 40,000 to 60,000 distinct CDR3 sequences, roughly 6.5% of them seen just once. This TCR was recovered from an adult who was a healthcare worker with PCR-confirmed SARS-CoV-2 infection or an uninfected control (not recorded which). The chain is built from TRBV12-3 or TRBV12-4 and TRBJ1-2; possibly TRBD1 for D (6 bases). Sequenced material: whole blood, taken at baseline. The CDR3 DNA sequence: TGTGCCAGCAGCCCCAGGGGCCTGGTCAACTATGGCTACACCTTC. Protein: CASSPRGLVNYGYTF.